The 21 T cell receptor beta chains presented below share a single source sample, sequenced in a study of shared clonotypes between healthy human individuals. Profiled with immunoSEQ multiplex PCR; TCRdb holds only in-frame clones, not every one. The sample comprises 2 million to 2.5 million clones, just over 90% of which are singletons, and 0.39% rests with the top ten. Sample: naive CD4+ T cells from PBMCs. Subset denoted: CD45RA+ positively selected. The receptor set was obtained from a man aged 18 to 30 in good health. Some clones in this sample may be carry-over from other donors' samples.

The V call is TRBV5-1, the J call TRBJ1-2; no firm D call. Trimming removed 5 bases at V and 4 bases at J, with 15 bases between. Looked up from germline, CDR1 is SGHRS and CDR2 is YFSETQ. The CDR3 is 14 amino acids. For the CDR3, the DNA is TGCGCCAGCAGACCAGCCACAGATATCTATGGCTACACCTTC. Amino acids: CASRPATDIYGYTF.

The chain has TRBV27 and TRBJ1-1; D call uncertain. V dropped 0 bases and J dropped 1 base, with 9 bases sitting between them. This CDR3 region has 15 residues. Looked up from germline, CDR1 is MNHEY and CDR2 is SMNVEV (reference sequence). CDR3 bases: TGTGCCAGCAGTTTATCGACCCGGGGGAACACTGAAGCTTTCTTT. This codes for CASSLSTRGNTEAFF.

This clone was recorded only once. The chain links TRBV19 to TRBJ1-1, with a possible D match to TRBD1 (5 bases). The CDR3 is made up of 14 amino acids. Per the germline V gene, CDR1 is LNHDA and CDR2 is SQIVND (reference sequence). V was trimmed by 2 bases and J by 5 bases, leaving 12 bases between them. CDR3 loop: CASSIIGDRTEAFF. The CDR3 DNA sequence: TGTGCCAGTAGTATAATAGGGGACCGGACTGAAGCTTTCTTT. Combining the CDR3 with reference TRBV19 and TRBJ1-1 gives the whole variable domain DGGITQSPKYLFRKEGQNVTLSCEQNLNHDAMYWYRQDPGQGLRLIYYSQIVNDFQKGDIAEGYSVSREKKESFPLTVTSAQKNPTAFYLCASSIIGDRTEAFFGQGTRLTVV.

This clone was detected only once. The J gene is TRBJ2-3, the V gene TRBV2; 7 positions agree with TRBD2. CDR1 is SNHLY and CDR2 is FYNNEI in the germline V gene. V lost 8 bases, J lost 2 bases, and 7 bases stayed unmatched. CDR3 length: 14 residues. The CDR3 reads CASGGSGNTDTQYF. The CDR3 coding sequence is TGTGCCAGCGGGGGAAGCGGGAACACAGATACGCAGTATTTT. The full variable domain, its missing parts supplied by reference TRBV2 and TRBJ2-3, is EPEVTQTPSHQVTQMGQEVILRCVPISNHLYFYWYRQILGQKVEFLVSFYNNEISEKSEIFDDQFSVERPDGSNFTLKIRSTKLEDSAMYFCASGGSGNTDTQYFGPGTRLTVL.

The chain carries TRBV30 and TRBJ1-1; 9 bases fit TRBD1. The CDR3 contains 15 residues. Germline values: CDR1 GTSNPN, CDR2 SVGIG (reference sequence). V lost 7 bases, J lost 0 bases, and 9 bases stayed unmatched. CDR3 in amino acids: CAYKRQGGMNTEAFF. CDR3 bases: TGTGCCTATAAAAGACAGGGGGGCATGAACACTGAAGCTTTCTTT.

The J gene is TRBJ1-5, the V gene TRBV11-2; 8 nucleotides line up with TRBD1. Losses at the gene ends were 1 base for V and 7 bases for J; bases not matched to a gene: 9. Germline V lookup: CDR1 SGHAT, CDR2 FQNNGV. The length of the CDR3 is 16 residues. In nucleotides, the CDR3 is TGTGCCAGCAGCTTAGGCGCACAGGGGGTATGGCAGCCCCAGCATTTT. Its protein is CASSLGAQGVWQPQHF.

The CDR3 here is CATRGRGTGQDEQFF. The DNA of the CDR3 is TGTGCCACACGGGGGCGCGGGACGGGCCAAGATGAGCAGTTCTTC. The rearrangement uses TRBV6-6 and TRBJ2-1, with D perhaps matching TRBD1 or TRBD2 (6 bases each). The germline CDR1 and CDR2 sequences are MNHNY and SVGAGI (reference sequence). Trimming removed 10 bases at V and 8 bases at J, with 24 bases between. This CDR3 is built from 15 residues.

This chain connects TRBV9 to TRBJ2-1, with D possibly matching TRBD2 (6 bases). In germline, CDR1 is SGDLS, CDR2 YYNGEE. Trimming left V 2 bases short and J 4 bases short, with 16 bases between. The CDR3 length is 16 residues. CDR3 DNA: TGTGCCAGCAGCGTCCAACCTAGCGCCTCTTACAATGAGCAGTTCTTC. This translates into CASSVQPSASYNEQFF.

The chain combines TRBV30 with TRBJ1-6; 10 bases are shared with TRBD1. CDR3 size: 14 residues. CDR1 and CDR2 from the germline V gene are GTSNPN and SVGIG (reference sequence). The trim removed 1 base at V and 10 bases at J, leaving 4 bases unmatched. The CDR3: CAWSGDRGGSPLHF. The CDR3 coding sequence is TGTGCCTGGAGTGGGGACAGGGGAGGGTCACCCCTCCACTTT.

The rearrangement links TRBV6-5 to TRBJ2-7, with 11 nucleotides matching TRBD1. CDR3 size: 15 residues. Germline CDR1 is MNHEY and CDR2 is SVGAGI. The J segment lost 1 base and the V segment lost 7 bases, leaving 6 bases of the junction unmatched. CDR3 bases: TGTGCCAGCAAGAGCCGGGACAGGGGGTCCTACGAGCAGTACTTC. Residues: CASKSRDRGSYEQYF.

This CDR3 reads CSVEPTGPQGGKLFF. The CDR3 nucleotides are TGCAGCGTTGAGCCGACCGGGCCCCAGGGAGGCAAACTGTTTTTT. The J gene is TRBJ1-4, the V gene TRBV29-1; D might be TRBD1 (5 bases). V lost 3 bases and J lost 11, with 22 bases in between. The CDR3 covers 15 residues. The germline V gene has CDR1 SQVTM and CDR2 ANQGSEA.

The rearrangement uses TRBV5-6 and TRBJ2-7; the D gene is possibly TRBD1 (6 bases). Germline values: CDR1 SGHDT, CDR2 YYEEEE. This CDR3 is 14 amino acids long. V lost 4 bases, J lost 8 bases, and 19 bases lay in between. The CDR3 region has the DNA TGTGCCAGCAGCCACAGGGATATTGGATTTCAGCAGTACTTC. It specifies CASSHRDIGFQQYF.

DNA of the CDR3: TGCAGCGTTGAACGGGGCGGAAGGGCTTTCTTT. Amino acids: CSVERGGRAFF. The chain combines TRBV29-1 with TRBJ1-1; tentatively, D is TRBD1 (5 bases). Trimming cost V 2 bases and J 11 bases, with 12 bases left between them. CDR3 size: 11 residues. Germline V gene sequence: CDR1 SQVTM, CDR2 ANQGSEA.

V gene TRBV7-3 combines with J gene TRBJ2-7, with D perhaps TRBD2 (5 bases). V lost 2 bases to trimming and J lost 0 bases, with 11 bases between them. Germline loops: CDR1 SGHTA, CDR2 FQGTGA. This CDR3 contains 15 residues. The CDR3 loop is CASSLGSSSSYEQYF. The DNA of the CDR3 is TGTGCCAGCAGCTTAGGCTCTAGCAGCTCCTACGAGCAGTACTTC.

The V call is TRBV14, the J call TRBJ2-2; D may be TRBD1 (6 bases). CDR1 and CDR2 (germline): SGHDN, FVKESK. CDR3 length: 16 amino acids. V was cut by 0 bases and J by 3 bases, with 11 bases left in between. CDR3 in amino acids: CASSQDSGTHTGELFF. For the CDR3, the DNA is TGTGCCAGCAGCCAAGACTCCGGGACACACACCGGGGAGCTGTTTTTT. Complete variable domain (other parts from reference TRBV14 and TRBJ2-2): EAGVTQFPSHSVIEKGQTVTLRCDPISGHDNLYWYRRVMGKEIKFLLHFVKESKQDESGMPNNRFLAERTGGTYSTLKVQPAELEDSGVYFCASSQDSGTHTGELFFGEGSRLTVL.

Comment on this clone: The sample carries other DNA sequences with the same CDR3. The chain uses TRBV27 and TRBJ2-5, with TRBD1 as a possible D gene (6 bases). Trimming stripped 2 bases from V and 2 bases from J, with 9 bases between. CDR3 length equals 14 residues. Germline CDR1 is MNHEY and CDR2 is SMNVEV (reference sequence). For the CDR3, the DNA is TGTGCCAGCAGTTTACAAACAGGGCAAGAGACCCAGTACTTC. This encodes CASSLQTGQETQYF.

This chain links TRBV10-1 with TRBJ2-7; TRBD2 aligns across 7 bases. Per the germline V gene, CDR1 is WNHNN and CDR2 is SYGVQD (reference sequence). The CDR3 is 15 amino acids. V was clipped by 10 bases and J by 2 bases; unmatched bases: 14. DNA for the CDR3: TGCGCCACCCCCAAGACTAGCCGGAGACCCTACGAGCAGTACTTC. Residues: CATPKTSRRPYEQYF.

The chain couples TRBV5-6 to TRBJ1-3; D is uncertain. The V gene lost 0 bases and the J gene lost 4 bases, with 11 bases spanning the gap. The CDR3 loop spans 15 amino acids. Germline CDR1 SGHDT, CDR2 YYEEEE. The CDR3 reads CASSLGQNRGNTIYF. CDR3 nucleotides: TGTGCCAGCAGCTTGGGGCAGAACAGAGGAAACACCATATATTTT.

The chain uses TRBV7-9 and TRBJ2-7; D unresolved. V lost 2 bases and J lost 3, with 8 bases in between. The CDR3 runs to 13 residues. Germline CDR1 is SEHNR and CDR2 is FQNEAQ (reference sequence). The CDR3 coding sequence is TGTGCCAGCAGCTTAACGACGGGCTACGAGCAGTACTTC. Translation: CASSLTTGYEQYF.

The chain is built from TRBV30 and TRBJ2-1, with D possibly matching TRBD2 (6 bases). The germline V and J ends were trimmed by 2 bases and 2 bases, with 10 bases remaining between them. In germline, CDR1 is GTSNPN, CDR2 SVGIG (reference sequence). CDR3 length equals 14 residues. CDR3 residues: CAWSLGGTYNEQFF. DNA of the CDR3: TGTGCCTGGAGTTTGGGAGGTACCTACAATGAGCAGTTCTTC.

This chain links TRBV4-1 with TRBJ1-5; unclear D gene. Germline CDR1 reads MGHRA; CDR2 reads YSYEKL. Deletions cut 1 base from V and 1 base from J, with 11 bases between. The CDR3 totals 16 residues. The CDR3 DNA reads TGCGCCAGCAGCCAAGGGAGTCTTGTCAGCAATCAGCCCCAGCATTTT. It encodes CASSQGSLVSNQPQHF.